This record looks at one T cell receptor beta chain sequence and its context. The antigen is not known. The data stem from a study of cytotoxic CD8 clonotypes in ibrutinib-treated CLL. Study-wide results and caveats: The times at which samples were taken varied between sustained-remission and progressing patients.

About 2 micrograms of genomic DNA came from cryopreserved PBMCs for TCR beta libraries. Sequencing used immunoSEQ multiplex PCR; TCRdb keeps in-frame clones, though not all of them. This sample has over 150,000 clones, with about 72% found just once. Looked up from germline, CDR1 is MNHEY and CDR2 is SMNVEV (reference sequence). This CDR3 has 14 residues. Trimming cost V 3 bases and J 7 bases, with 15 bases left between them. The TCR sequence derives from a human donor with chronic lymphocytic leukemia. The material sequenced was PBMCs, taken after 24 months of ibrutinib treatment. This chain connects TRBV27 to TRBJ1-2; D possibly corresponds to TRBD1 (5 bases). The CDR3: CASSFGRARVGYTF. CDR3 in DNA: TGTGCCAGCAGTTTTGGCAGGGCCCGGGTTGGCTACACCTTC.